This T cell receptor (beta chain) was obtained from a study of T-cell reconstitution after alpha-beta-depleted transplantation in children. V was shortened by 4 bases and J by 0 bases, with 13 bases between the two germline ends. CDR3 length equals 16 residues. Germline CDR1 is LGHNA and CDR2 is YNFKEQ. Unique molecular identifiers were incorporated when the TCRbeta library was constructed. TCRdb called the PCR reads again in MiXCR, with one record for every CDR3 protein. The sample has approximately 400,000 distinct CDR3 sequences, 9.5% to 13% seen once; the top ten hold 4.5% to 6%. The chain uses TRBV4-2 and TRBJ2-4; D call uncertain. This TCR derives from a human donor who donated a stem cell graft to a child with acute myeloid leukemia. Material: PBMCs from the stem cell graft donor, obtained from the stem cell graft. The CDR3 loop is CASSPTSLRAKNIQYF. The CDR3 DNA is TGTGCCAGCAGCCCGACGAGTTTACGAGCCAAAAACATTCAGTACTTC.